This T cell receptor beta chain was profiled in a study of shared clonotypes between healthy human individuals. The CDR3 runs to 15 residues. Germline assignment: CDR1 LNHDA and CDR2 SQIVND (reference sequence). V shed 5 bases and J 4 bases; nucleotides not matched to a gene: 8. Sequencing used immunoSEQ multiplex PCR; TCRdb keeps in-frame clones, though not all of them. The sample has about 2.3 million clones, 93% seen once. The TCR originated in a man younger than 35 in good health. Some clones in this sample may be carry-over from other donors' samples. The sequenced sample was naive CD4+ T cells from PBMCs. The sample's subset: CD45RA+ positively selected. The chain employs TRBV19 and TRBJ1-3; 7 nucleotides match TRBD1. In DNA form, the CDR3 reads TGTGCCAGTAGTTACTCCGGGACAGCAGGAAACACCATATATTTT. The encoded protein is CASSYSGTAGNTIYF. Filled out from reference TRBV19 and TRBJ1-3, the complete variable domain reads DGGITQSPKYLFRKEGQNVTLSCEQNLNHDAMYWYRQDPGQGLRLIYYSQIVNDFQKGDIAEGYSVSREKKESFPLTVTSAQKNPTAFYLCASSYSGTAGNTIYFGEGSWLTVV.